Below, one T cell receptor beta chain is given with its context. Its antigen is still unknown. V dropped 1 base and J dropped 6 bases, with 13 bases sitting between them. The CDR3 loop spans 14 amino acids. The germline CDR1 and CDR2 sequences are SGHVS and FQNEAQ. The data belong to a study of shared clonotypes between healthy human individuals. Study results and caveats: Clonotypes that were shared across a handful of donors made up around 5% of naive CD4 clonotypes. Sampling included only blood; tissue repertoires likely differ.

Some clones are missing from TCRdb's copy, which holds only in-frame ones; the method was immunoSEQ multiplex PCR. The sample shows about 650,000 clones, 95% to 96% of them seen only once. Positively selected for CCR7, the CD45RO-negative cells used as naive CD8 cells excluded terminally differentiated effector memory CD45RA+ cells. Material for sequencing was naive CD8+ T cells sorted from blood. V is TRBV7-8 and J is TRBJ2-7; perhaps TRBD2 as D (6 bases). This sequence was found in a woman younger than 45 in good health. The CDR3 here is CASSLVSGDREQYF. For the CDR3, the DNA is TGTGCCAGCAGCTTAGTTTCGGGGGATCGCGAGCAGTACTTC.